This entry lists 4 T cell receptor beta chains sequenced from one sample in a study of metastatic and nonmetastatic thyroid tumors. MiXCR was used by TCRdb to re-call the PCR reads. The sample carries 15,000 to 17,000 clones, about 3.5% recorded once. Patients underwent thyroid surgery, and none had received any treatment before it. The sample taken for sequencing was tumor tissue. These receptors came from a female donor with papillary thyroid cancer or a benign thyroid nodule (not recorded which). Some clones in this sample may be carry-over from other donors' samples.

This clone has a handful of counts. V gene TRBV5-1 combines with J gene TRBJ2-2, with D maybe TRBD2 (5 bases). Germline assignment: CDR1 SGHRS and CDR2 YFSETQ. Trimming stripped 4 bases from V and 7 bases from J, with 20 bases between. The CDR3 loop spans 16 amino acids. This CDR3 reads CASSPLNLAPRGELFF. CDR3 DNA sequence: TGCGCCAGCAGCCCGCTCAACCTAGCCCCACGCGGGGAGCTGTTTTTT. Full variable domain (outside the CDR3, taken from reference TRBV5-1 and TRBJ2-2): KAGVTQTPRYLIKTRGQQVTLSCSPISGHRSVSWYQQTPGQGLQFLFEYFSETQRNKGNFPGRFSGRQFSNSRSEMNVSTLELGDSALYLCASSPLNLAPRGELFFGEGSRLTVL.

V usage is TRBV5-1 and J usage is TRBJ2-5; 7 nucleotides line up with TRBD2. CDR1 and CDR2 from the germline V gene are SGHRS and YFSETQ. The CDR3 sequence is 15 residues long. V lost 8 bases to trimming and J lost 3 bases; unmatched junction nucleotides: 13. Here the CDR3 reads CASRLAGVPEETQYF. In nucleotides, the CDR3 is TGCGCCAGTCGACTAGCAGGAGTACCTGAAGAGACCCAGTACTTC.

This chain connects TRBV27 to TRBJ2-1, with D perhaps matching TRBD2 (6 bases). V gave up 0 bases and J gave up 2 bases, with 8 bases separating them. The length of the CDR3 is 15 residues. Germline CDR1 and CDR2: MNHEY and SMNVEV (reference sequence). The CDR3 sequence: CASSLSGSAYNEQFF. The CDR3 bases are TGTGCCAGCAGTTTATCCGGGAGCGCCTACAATGAGCAGTTCTTC.

Ten or more counts support this clone. The sample has other DNA sequences that encode this CDR3 too. The gene calls are TRBV6-1 and TRBJ2-7; 7 bases are shared with TRBD1. V was pared by 8 bases and J by 6 bases, with 7 bases of the junction left unmatched. The CDR3 runs to 12 residues. Germline assignment: CDR1 MNHNS and CDR2 SASEGT. The CDR3 DNA sequence: TGTGCCAGCGGGGAGACAGGGCCCGAGCAGTACTTC. As protein: CASGETGPEQYF.